This T cell receptor (beta chain) emerged from a study of shared clonotypes between healthy human individuals. Study-wide context: The cohort comprised a couple of women and a few men. Their ages spanned 18 to 49 years.

Positively selected for CCR7, the CD45RO-negative cells used as naive CD8 cells excluded terminally differentiated effector memory CD45RA+ cells. Donors were Caucasian adults residing in Nashville, Tennessee, USA. The CDR3 has 15 residues. Germline V gene data show CDR1 as MNHEY and CDR2 as SVGAGI. Trimming cost V 2 bases and J 3 bases, with 14 bases left between them. Several immunoSEQ plates received, in even portions, the genomic DNA of each subset. The protocol was immunoSEQ multiplex PCR, while the TCRdb copy is restricted to in-frame clones and leaves out a portion. Here the sample spans millions of clones, around 93% being singletons.

The receptor's source is a young man in good health. Some clones in this sample may be carry-over from other donors' samples. Sequenced input: naive CD8+ T cells from PBMCs. The J gene is TRBJ2-7, the V gene TRBV6-5; D remains ambiguous. Written as DNA, the CDR3 is TGTGCCAGCAGTTACGCCCAGGCTACGGGCTACGAGCAGTACTTC. Amino acids: CASSYAQATGYEQYF.